At least ten counts were recorded for the clone carrying this T cell receptor (beta chain). Its antigen is still unknown. One entry per CDR3 protein, called by TCRdb with MiXCR from the RT-PCR reads. The table records more than 400,000 distinct CDR3 sequences, under 8.5% of them present only once. This sample was taken from a study of response to subunit inactivated influenza vaccine. Notes on the study in general: Authors proposed each seasonal influenza vaccination draws in few new T cells.

The CDR3 loop spans 17 amino acids. V lost 0 bases, J lost 1 base, and 7 bases stayed unmatched. The germline V gene encodes CDR1 SGHDT and CDR2 YYEEEE. The input for sequencing was PBMCs from blood, taken 23 months after vaccination. The V gene is TRBV5-6, the J gene TRBJ2-1; 7 bases map to TRBD2. The receptor was isolated from a man between 50 and 75 years old who received an inactivated influenza vaccine. The CDR3 coding sequence is TGTGCCAGCAGCTTGGCCGGCGGGAGTTGGTCCTACAATGAGCAGTTCTTC. Its protein product is CASSLAGGSWSYNEQFF.